This T cell receptor (beta chain) derives from a study of beta chain features in type 1 diabetes. Notes on the study in general: Cells carrying high TCR expression could end up over-represented when cDNA is sequenced.

This clone was observed a few times. The antigen remains unidentified. The sequenced template was cDNA made from the entire isolated RNA. Only in-frame clones appear in the TCRdb table, and some are missing; sequencing was by immunoSEQ multiplex PCR. The table shows 130,000 to 150,000 clones, with about a tenth occurring only once. CD4+ naive, central memory, regulatory and stem cell-like memory cells were sorted via CD45RO/CCR7/CD25/CD127/CD95/CD27. The CDR3 extends over 15 amino acids. The germline V and J ends were trimmed by 1 base and 4 bases, with 11 bases remaining between them. The germline V gene encodes CDR1 LGHNA and CDR2 YSLEER.

The genes are TRBV4-3 and TRBJ1-3, with D unresolved. This TCR derives from a man younger than 35 in good health. Sequencing was carried out using central memory CD4+ T cells from blood. CDR3 region: CASSQGSGAGNTIYF. CDR3 sequence (DNA): TGCGCCAGCAGCCAAGGGTCGGGAGCCGGAAACACCATATATTTT.